These T cell receptor beta chains were read from a single sample in a study of blood T cell repertoires in COVID-19. Method: immunoSEQ multiplex PCR; TCRdb's copy keeps in-frame clones and lacks some. The sample lists about 170,000 clones, 80% to 90% occurring once. Sequencing was performed on peripheral blood. The receptors come from a woman of 80 years or more with acute or convalescent COVID-19. Each CDR3 is given with its conserved first and last residue. The D gene is left open where the match is weak. Only some rows state a clone size, as once, few, many or a class for expanded clones.

>NA|TRBV3-1/TRBV3-2|TRBJ2-3|TRBD1
TGTGCCAGCCGGGGGACAGGGGACACAGATACGCAGTATTTT
CASRGTGDTDTQYF
>few|TRBV18|TRBJ1-1|TRBD1
TGTGCCAGCTCACCCCTGACAGGGGACACTGAAGCTTTCTTT
CASSPLTGDTEAFF
>NA|TRBV19|TRBJ2-1|TRBD1
TGTGCCAGCAAAGGGGGCGAGACTACTGAGCAGTTCTTC
CASKGGETTEQFF
>NA|TRBV5-1|TRBJ2-3|NA
TGCGCCAGCAGCTTGGCCGGGGGCACAGATACGCAGTATTTT
CASSLAGGTDTQYF
>NA|TRBV6-4|TRBJ2-7|TRBD2
TGTGCCAGCAGTCCGGGACTAGCGGGAGGGATTTACGAGCAGTACTTC
CASSPGLAGGIYEQYF
>NA|TRBV5-4|TRBJ1-2|TRBD1
TGTGCCAGCAGCGTAACGGGACAGAACTATGGCTACACCTTC
CASSVTGQNYGYTF
>NA|TRBV5-1|TRBJ1-3|TRBD1
TGCGCCAGCAGCCCCGACAGGGCCGGAAACACCATATATTTT
CASSPDRAGNTIYF
>NA|TRBV5-4|TRBJ2-1|NA
TGTGCCAGCAGCTTAGGGGGGGCCCGGGGAGAGCAGTTCTTC
CASSLGGARGEQFF
>NA|TRBV27|TRBJ1-2|NA
TGTGCCAGCAGGTCGCAGGGTCCTAACTATGGCTACACCTTC
CASRSQGPNYGYTF
>NA|TRBV7-2|TRBJ2-1|NA
TGTGCCAGCAGCTTAGGGGGCCAATGGAGGGGCAATGAGCAGTTCTTC
CASSLGGQWRGNEQFF
>NA|TRBV6-5|TRBJ2-5|TRBD1
TGTGCCACTGGACAGGGAACAGAGACCCAGTACTTC
CATGQGTETQYF
>NA|TRBV7-2|TRBJ2-6|NA
TGTGCCAGCAGCCTAAGGGGTAACAACGTCCTGACTTTC
CASSLRGNNVLTF
>NA|TRBV30|TRBJ2-1|TRBD2
TGTGCCTGGAGTATCTCGGGGGGAGTGGATGAGCAGTTCTTC
CAWSISGGVDEQFF
>NA|TRBV19|TRBJ2-1|TRBD2
TGTGCCAGTAATGAAACGGGGAGGGTCTACAATGAGCAGTTCTTC
CASNETGRVYNEQFF
>NA|TRBV23-1|TRBJ2-5|TRBD1
TGCGCCAGCAGGCAGGGACAGGAGATGGAGACCCAGTACTTC
CASRQGQEMETQYF
>NA|TRBV7-2|TRBJ2-3|TRBD2
TGTGCCAGCAGCTTAAGCGGGAGGACGACAGATACGCAGTATTTT
CASSLSGRTTDTQYF
>NA|TRBV2|TRBJ1-4|TRBD1
TGTGCCAGCAGTCTCGGGACAGGGCCCGAAAAACTGTTTTTT
CASSLGTGPEKLFF
>NA|TRBV9|TRBJ2-7|NA
TGTGCCAGCAGCGTCACAGGGTCCCACGAGCAGTACTTC
CASSVTGSHEQYF
>NA|TRBV5-1|TRBJ2-2|NA
TGCGCCAGCAGCTTGGATGGGACTCTCCTCTCAGCCCAAGGGGCCGGGGAGCTGTTTTTT
CASSLDGTLLSAQGAGELFF
>NA|TRBV15|TRBJ2-3|NA
TGTGCCACCAGCAGAGATAATCGGGGGGCCGGGACAGATACGCAGTATTTT
CATSRDNRGAGTDTQYF
>NA|TRBV21-1|TRBJ2-1|NA
TGTGCCAGCAGCAAGGCACTAGCGGACAATGAGCAGTTCTTC
CASSKALADNEQFF
>NA|TRBV13|TRBJ2-1|TRBD2
TGTGCCAGCACGTTGGGACTACGGGGCGCCCGGGGTGAGCAGTTCTTC
CASTLGLRGARGEQFF
>NA|TRBV10-2|TRBJ2-5|TRBD1
TGCGCCAGCAGTGAGAATACAGGGGCCAGGGAGACCCAGTACTTC
CASSENTGARETQYF
>NA|TRBV24-1|TRBJ1-2|TRBD1
TGTGCCACCAGTGATCCGCGGGACAGGGACTATGGCTACACCTTC
CATSDPRDRDYGYTF
>few|TRBV6-2/TRBV6-3|TRBJ2-5|NA
TGTGCCAGCAGCCCCTGGGGGGGCGGGAAGACCCAGTACTTC
CASSPWGGGKTQYF
>few|TRBV19|TRBJ1-5|TRBD1
TGTGCCAGTAGTACAACGACAGGGAGGAGCAATCAGCCCCAGCATTTT
CASSTTTGRSNQPQHF
>NA|TRBV4-2|TRBJ2-7|NA
TGTGCCAGCAGCCAAGGACTACCTTACGAGCAGTACTTC
CASSQGLPYEQYF
>NA|TRBV7-9|TRBJ2-1|NA
TGTGCCAGCAGCTTAGGGCGAGGCTCATACAATGAGCAGTTCTTC
CASSLGRGSYNEQFF
>few|TRBV23-1|TRBJ1-5|NA
TGCGCCAGCAGTCAATCCTGGCACCCTAGCAATCAGCCCCAGCATTTT
CASSQSWHPSNQPQHF
>NA|TRBV28|TRBJ1-1|NA
TGTGCCAGCAGTTTGGCCGAGAACACTGAAGCTTTCTTT
CASSLAENTEAFF
>once|TRBV29-1|TRBJ1-6|TRBD1
TGCAGCGTGATAACAGGGGGCAATTCACCCCTCCACTTT
CSVITGGNSPLHF
>few|TRBV7-9|TRBJ1-3|TRBD1
TGTGCCAGCAGCCTGGGACAGGGGAGCTCTGGAAACACCATATATTTT
CASSLGQGSSGNTIYF
>few|TRBV15|TRBJ2-6|NA
TGTGCCACCAGCAGAGATCGGGTTGGCTCTGGGGCCAACGTCCTGACTTTC
CATSRDRVGSGANVLTF
>NA|TRBV5-1|TRBJ2-5|TRBD1
TGCGCCAGCAGGGAACAGGGGCTCCAAGAGACCCAGTACTTC
CASREQGLQETQYF
>NA|TRBV19|TRBJ2-5|TRBD2
TGTGCCAGTAGTATCGGGACTAGCGGGAGCGTCGAGACCCAGTACTTC
CASSIGTSGSVETQYF
>NA|TRBV18|TRBJ1-5|TRBD1
TGTGCCAGCTCACCCGACTACAGGGGGCGGTTTCAGCCCCAGCATTTT
CASSPDYRGRFQPQHF
>NA|TRBV5-1|TRBJ2-1|TRBD1
TGCGCCAGCAGCTTTCCGGCAGGGGGCTTGTTAAATGAGCAGTTCTTC
CASSFPAGGLLNEQFF
>NA|TRBV6-2/TRBV6-3|TRBJ1-1|NA
TGTGCCAGCAGTTACTCCCCAGTGGGCAGAACGAACACTGAAGCTTTCTTT
CASSYSPVGRTNTEAFF
>NA|TRBV7-2|TRBJ2-1|NA
TGTGCCAGCAGCTTATTCAGGGACACAAGTTCCTACAATGAGCAGTTCTTC
CASSLFRDTSSYNEQFF
>NA|TRBV11-1|TRBJ2-2|TRBD1
TGTGCCAGCAGACTAGACAGGGGGGACACCGGGGAGCTGTTTTTT
CASRLDRGDTGELFF
>NA|TRBV5-1|TRBJ2-4|TRBD2
TGCGCCAGCAGCCCGGGACTAGCGGGCCCCCAAGGTGGCAAAAACATTCAGTACTTC
CASSPGLAGPQGGKNIQYF
>NA|TRBV19|TRBJ1-1|TRBD1
TGTGCCAGTAGTGTTCCCGGGACAGGGGGTGGTGCTTTCTTT
CASSVPGTGGGAFF
>NA|TRBV27|TRBJ2-7|TRBD1
TGTGCCAGCAGTTTATGGACAGGGATTGGCGTCGAGCAGTACTTC
CASSLWTGIGVEQYF
>NA|TRBV5-1|TRBJ2-7|TRBD1
TGCGCCAGCAGCCCCGAAACAGGGGGACGCTGGTACGAGCAGTACTTC
CASSPETGGRWYEQYF